Presented here are 4 T cell receptor beta chains from one specimen sequenced in a study of regulatory and conventional T cells in RAG deficiency. The assay was immunoSEQ multiplex PCR, and TCRdb's table has in-frame clones only and misses some. This sample has 30,000 to 35,000 clones, with about 80% found just once. Blood CD4+ CD25-low CD127-high conventional T cells supplied the genomic DNA template. This sample was also put to use in a study of regulatory T cells. As reported in that work: The primer mix had 52 TRBV and 13 TRBJ primers.

Sequenced material: CD4+ effector T cells sorted from blood. All receptors derive from a human donor in good health.

This clone has just a few counts. V is TRBV6-5 and J is TRBJ2-7, with TRBD2 matching 8 bases. This CDR3 comprises 15 residues. V shed 2 bases and J 2 bases; nucleotides not matched to a gene: 5. Germline CDR1 reads MNHEY; CDR2 reads SVGAGI. CDR3 coding DNA: TGTGCCAGCAGTTACAGCCAGCGGGGGCCCTACGAGCAGTACTTC. It yields the protein CASSYSQRGPYEQYF.

This clone was counted between two and nine times. V is TRBV20-1 and J is TRBJ2-7; no firm D call. V dropped 3 bases and J dropped 6 bases, with 9 bases sitting between them. Per germline, CDR1 DFQATT and CDR2 SNEGSKA (reference sequence). The CDR3 length is 11 residues. CDR3 nucleotide sequence: TGCAGTGCTAGTCAGGTGTCCGAGCAGTACTTC. Translation gives CSASQVSEQYF.

CDR3 protein: CASSLDLHGNYGYTF. The CDR3 DNA reads TGTGCCAGCAGCTTAGATCTCCACGGAAACTATGGCTACACCTTC. The chain carries TRBV11-2 and TRBJ1-2; D ambiguous. In germline, CDR1 is SGHAT, CDR2 FQNNGV. CDR3 size: 15 residues. The ends were cut back, 0 bases at V and 2 bases at J, with 10 bases in the middle.

The chain carries TRBV11-2 and TRBJ1-3; perhaps TRBD1 as D (6 bases). V lost 5 bases, J lost 4 bases, and 15 bases lay in between. The length of the CDR3 is 15 residues. Germline V gene sequence: CDR1 SGHAT, CDR2 FQNNGV. CDR3 residues: CASSPSSGAGNTIYF. The CDR3 nucleotides read TGTGCCAGCAGCCCCTCGTCAGGGGCCGGAAACACCATATATTTT.